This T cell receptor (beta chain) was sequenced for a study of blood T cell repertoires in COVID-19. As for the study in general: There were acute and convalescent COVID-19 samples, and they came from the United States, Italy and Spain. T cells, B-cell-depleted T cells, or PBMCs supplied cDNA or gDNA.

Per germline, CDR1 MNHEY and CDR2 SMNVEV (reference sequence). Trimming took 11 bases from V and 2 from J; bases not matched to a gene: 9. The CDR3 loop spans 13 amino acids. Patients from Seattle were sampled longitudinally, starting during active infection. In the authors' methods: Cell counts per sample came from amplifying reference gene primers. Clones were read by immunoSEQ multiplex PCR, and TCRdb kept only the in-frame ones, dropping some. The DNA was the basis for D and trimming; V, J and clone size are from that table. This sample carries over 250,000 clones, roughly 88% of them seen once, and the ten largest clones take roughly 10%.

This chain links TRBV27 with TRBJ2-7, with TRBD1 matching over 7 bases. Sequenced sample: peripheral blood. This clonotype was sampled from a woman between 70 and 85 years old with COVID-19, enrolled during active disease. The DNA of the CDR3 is TGTGCCCCTACTGGGGACAGTACCTACGAGCAGTACTTC. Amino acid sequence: CAPTGDSTYEQYF.